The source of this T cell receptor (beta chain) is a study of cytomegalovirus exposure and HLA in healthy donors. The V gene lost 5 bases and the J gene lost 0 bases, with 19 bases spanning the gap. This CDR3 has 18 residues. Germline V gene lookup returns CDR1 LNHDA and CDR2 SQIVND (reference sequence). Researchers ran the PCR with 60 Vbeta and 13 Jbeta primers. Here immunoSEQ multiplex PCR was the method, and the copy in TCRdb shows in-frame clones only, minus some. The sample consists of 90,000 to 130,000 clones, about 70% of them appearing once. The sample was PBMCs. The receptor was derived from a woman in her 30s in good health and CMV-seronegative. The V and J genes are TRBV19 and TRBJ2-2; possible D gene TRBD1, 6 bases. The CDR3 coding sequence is TGTGCCAGTAGTGGGTGGGTGTGGGGACACGCGAACACCGGGGAGCTGTTTTTT. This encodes CASSGWVWGHANTGELFF.